This T cell receptor beta chain was sequenced in a study of blood T cell repertoires in COVID-19. Turning to the study itself: The United States, Italy and Spain supplied acute and convalescent COVID-19 samples. The analysed material was cDNA or gDNA that came from T cells, B-cell-depleted T cells, or PBMCs.

As handled by the study authors: Cell counts per sample came from amplifying reference gene primers. Measured with immunoSEQ multiplex PCR; TCRdb has only the in-frame clones, and not every one. D and trimming come from the DNA, and the V and J calls and clone size come from that table. The table lists a few hundred thousand clones, more than 85% of them singletons, with approximately 2.9% in the top ten. CDR1 is SNHLY, CDR2 FYNNEI, per germline. V lost 7 bases and J lost 7; bases outside the gene matches: 1. The CDR3 is 12 amino acids. This TCR came from a man between 60 and 75 years old with acute or convalescent COVID-19. V gene TRBV2 combines with J gene TRBJ2-4, with 10 bases aligning to TRBD1. The material sequenced was peripheral blood. The CDR3 reads CASKGQGNIQYF. CDR3 in DNA: TGTGCCAGCAAGGGACAGGGGAACATTCAGTACTTC.